These T cell receptor beta chains were read from a single sample in a study of T cells in Graves' hyperthyroidism and ophthalmopathy. TCRdb reprocessed the multiplex PCR reads via MiXCR and lists one record per CDR3 protein. The sample includes 600,000 to 700,000 distinct CDR3 sequences, roughly 14% of them seen just once. The sequencing sample was made of blood. The receptors originated from a middle-aged woman with Graves' ophthalmopathy. Both conserved end residues are part of each CDR3. A D gene is named only where the DNA matches it firmly. The size field is filled for only some rows; it gives once, few, many or a size class.

j_gene,v_gene,abundance,d_gene,CDR3nt,CDR3aa
TRBJ1-2,TRBV20-1,many,.,TGCAGTGCTAGAGATCAAACAGGTCGAAGCTATGGCTACACCTTC,CSARDQTGRSYGYTF
TRBJ2-7,TRBV12-3/TRBV12-4,many,.,TGTGCCAGCAGTCTACGGGCCCAGAGTTCCTACGAGCAGTACTTC,CASSLRAQSSYEQYF
TRBJ2-7,TRBV5-1,many,TRBD2,TGCGCCAGCACCGGGGGGGAGCGGGCGGACGAGCAGTACTTC,CASTGGERADEQYF
TRBJ2-1,TRBV5-1,many,.,TGCGCCAGCAGCTTGTTCGCCAGCTACGAGCAGTTCTTC,CASSLFASYEQFF
TRBJ2-3,TRBV27,few,.,TGTGCCAGCACCCTCGGAATGGGATATCTGGGTCGCACAGATACGCAGTATTTT,CASTLGMGYLGRTDTQYF
TRBJ1-1,TRBV7-9,many,.,TGTGCCAGCAGCCACCTTGTGTTTAATGAAGCTTTCTTT,CASSHLVFNEAFF
TRBJ2-7,TRBV4-2,many,.,TGTGCCAGCAGCCAAGAATTGGGAGCGGAGGCCTACGAGCAGTACTTC,CASSQELGAEAYEQYF
TRBJ2-3,TRBV7-3,.,.,TGTGCCAGCAGCCTTACAGAAGAAGATACGCAGTATTTT,CASSLTEEDTQYF
TRBJ2-2,TRBV18,.,.,TGTGCCAGCTCACCGAGGACAGAAACCACCGGGGAGCTGTTTTTT,CASSPRTETTGELFF
TRBJ1-2,TRBV6-1,many,.,TGTGCCAGCAGTGCCAGGGGCGATGGCTACACCTTC,CASSARGDGYTF
TRBJ1-5,TRBV30,.,.,TGTGCCTGGAGTATAGGGGATGGGGAAGATCAGCCCCAGCATTTT,CAWSIGDGEDQPQHF
TRBJ2-7,TRBV20-1,many,TRBD1,TGCAGTGCTCAACGGACAGGTCTTGGCGAGCAGTACTTC,CSAQRTGLGEQYF
TRBJ1-1,TRBV7-2,many,TRBD1,TGTGCCAGCAGCCCTGACAGGGGGCGAGGAGCTTTCTTT,CASSPDRGRGAFF
TRBJ2-5,TRBV28,.,.,TGTGCCAGCGCTCGACCCGGGCCTCAAGAGACCCAGTACTTC,CASARPGPQETQYF
TRBJ2-7,TRBV6-2/TRBV6-3,many,.,TGTGCCAGCATGGGCCCCTCCTACGAGCAGTACTTC,CASMGPSYEQYF
TRBJ1-1,TRBV12-5,.,.,TGTGCTAGTGGTTTGGTAATTACAGGGCTCCCTGAAGCTTTCTTT,CASGLVITGLPEAFF
TRBJ1-1,TRBV19,.,.,TGTGCCAGTACCCCCACGGACAGTCACACTGAAGCTTTCTTT,CASTPTDSHTEAFF
TRBJ2-7,TRBV6-2/TRBV6-3,few,.,TGTGCCAGCAGCCGAGTTGCCGGCGAGCAGTACTTC,CASSRVAGEQYF
TRBJ2-7,TRBV4-3,few,TRBD2,TGCGCCAGCAGCTTCCGACTAGCGGGGCCGGGCGAGCAGTACTTC,CASSFRLAGPGEQYF
TRBJ2-5,TRBV27,many,.,TGTGCCAGCAGTTTAGGAAACGGGGAGACCCAGTACTTC,CASSLGNGETQYF
TRBJ2-7,TRBV6-5,.,TRBD1,TGTGCCAGCAGTTCCCGGGACAGGGTCCGCGAGCAGTACTTC,CASSSRDRVREQYF
TRBJ1-1,TRBV30,many,.,TGTGCCTGGAGTCTGGACAGGAACACTGAAGCTTTCTTT,CAWSLDRNTEAFF
TRBJ1-1,TRBV5-1,many,.,TGTGCCAGCAGCTTTCGGGGGCGAGATACTGAAGCTTTCTTT,CASSFRGRDTEAFF
TRBJ2-7,TRBV11-1,many,.,TGTGCCAGCAGCTTAGGCTCGGGACCCATGGGGGAGCAGTACTTC,CASSLGSGPMGEQYF
TRBJ1-1,TRBV5-1,many,.,TGCGCCAGCAGCTTGGATCCGGGGAGCACTGAAGCTTTCTTT,CASSLDPGSTEAFF
TRBJ1-2,TRBV27,many,.,TGTGCCAGCAGTAAACGACGGGGCTATGGCTACACCTTC,CASSKRRGYGYTF
TRBJ2-7,TRBV12-3/TRBV12-4,few,.,TGTGCCAGCAGCCGGGTGCTAGTTAGCGAGCAGTACTTC,CASSRVLVSEQYF
TRBJ2-7,TRBV14,.,.,TGTGCCAGCAGCCAGAAGAAAAACTCCTACGAGCAGTACTTC,CASSQKKNSYEQYF
TRBJ1-1,TRBV6-1,.,.,TGTGCCAGCAGTGAATGGAGGGGCGCGAACACTGAAGCTTTCTTT,CASSEWRGANTEAFF
TRBJ2-7,TRBV6-2/TRBV6-3,.,.,TGTGCCAGCGGTTCACGGGGCTATACCTACGAGCAGTACTTC,CASGSRGYTYEQYF
TRBJ2-7,TRBV6-5,many,.,TGTGCCAGCAGTTACCGACAGTCCGAGCAGTACTTC,CASSYRQSEQYF
TRBJ2-5,TRBV7-2,many,.,TGTGCCAGCAGCCCGAGGTGGGGCAGACAAGAGACCCAGTACTTC,CASSPRWGRQETQYF
TRBJ1-1,TRBV12-3/TRBV12-4,few,.,TGTGCCAGCAGTTTAGGGACCGCCTTAGCTTTCTTT,CASSLGTALAFF
TRBJ2-3,TRBV6-5,.,.,TGTGCCAGCAGTTACTCATTGGGGACTCGCACAGATACGCAGTATTTT,CASSYSLGTRTDTQYF
TRBJ2-2,TRBV4-2,.,TRBD1,TGTGCCAGCAGCCCTGGACAGGGGTTAGGCACCGGGGAGCTGTTTTTT,CASSPGQGLGTGELFF
TRBJ1-5,TRBV28,few,.,TGTGCCAGCAGCTTACGGGGGTTGCGGCAGCCCCAGCATTTT,CASSLRGLRQPQHF
TRBJ2-5,TRBV20-1,many,.,TGCAGTGCCGGGAGCCCCCAAGAGACCCAGTACTTC,CSAGSPQETQYF
TRBJ1-1,TRBV13,few,.,TGTGCCAGCAGCTCCAGCGGAGTGGCTGAAGCTTTCTTT,CASSSSGVAEAFF
TRBJ1-2,TRBV18,.,.,TGTGCCAGCTCACCCAACAGGAGGCGGGATGGCTACACCTTC,CASSPNRRRDGYTF
TRBJ2-7,TRBV19,many,TRBD1,TGTGCCAGTAGATGGGCGGGACAGGGGGTCTCCGAGCAGTACTTC,CASRWAGQGVSEQYF
TRBJ1-6,TRBV6-1,many,.,TGTGCCAGCACCACGGGGCGTATCTATAATTCACCCCTCCACTTT,CASTTGRIYNSPLHF
TRBJ2-7,TRBV20-1,many,.,TGCAGTGCTAGAGACGGAGGGGTTACCCTCTACGAGCAGTACTTC,CSARDGGVTLYEQYF
TRBJ1-2,TRBV5-5,many,TRBD1,TGTGCCAGCAGCAGGGACAGGGGAGACTATGGCTACACCTTC,CASSRDRGDYGYTF
TRBJ2-2,TRBV6-2/TRBV6-3,many,.,TGTGCCAGCAGTTATATTAGATTTCGTTGGAGGGGAAACACCGGGGAGCTGTTTTTT,CASSYIRFRWRGNTGELFF
TRBJ1-5,TRBV19,.,.,TGTGCCAGTAGTATCACCAGCCAGGGGCCCCAGCATTTT,CASSITSQGPQHF
TRBJ2-7,TRBV4-1,few,TRBD2,TGCGCCAGCAGCCAAGATCGAGGGGGAGCGGGAGAAGAGTACGAGCAGTACTTC,CASSQDRGGAGEEYEQYF
TRBJ2-7,TRBV20-1,many,.,TGCAGTGCTAGAGATTCCGGGCTTCGGCCCTACGAGCAGTACTTC,CSARDSGLRPYEQYF
TRBJ2-2,TRBV20-1,many,.,TGCAGTGCTAGGGATGTGGACACCGGGGAGCTGTTTTTT,CSARDVDTGELFF
TRBJ2-7,TRBV12-3/TRBV12-4,many,TRBD2,TGTGCCAGCACTAGCGGAAGGTACGAGCAGTACTTC,CASTSGRYEQYF
TRBJ2-2,TRBV4-3,few,.,TGCGCCAGCAGCCCCCCTTGGACCGTGGGCACCGGGGAGCTGTTTTTT,CASSPPWTVGTGELFF
TRBJ2-4,TRBV19,many,.,TGTGCCAGTAGTCATGACAGGCCGGAGACCAAAAACATTCAGTACTTC,CASSHDRPETKNIQYF
TRBJ2-4,TRBV3-1,.,TRBD1,TGTGCCAGCAGCCCCGGACTCTTTGGGACAGTCAAAAACATTCAGTACTTC,CASSPGLFGTVKNIQYF
TRBJ1-2,TRBV19,many,TRBD1,TGTGCCAGTACCCACAGGGGGCATCACACCTTC,CASTHRGHHTF
TRBJ2-7,TRBV6-1,many,.,TGTGCCAGCAGTAGGTTCCAAGCGGACACCTACGAGCAGTACTTC,CASSRFQADTYEQYF
TRBJ2-3,TRBV28,.,.,TGTGCCAGCAGTTTGGAGCGGCCCTACACAGATACGCAGTATTTT,CASSLERPYTDTQYF
TRBJ2-7,TRBV27,many,.,TGTGCCAGCAGTTATCGTACGTGGGAGCAGTACTTC,CASSYRTWEQYF
TRBJ1-2,TRBV12-3/TRBV12-4,many,.,TGTGCCAGCAGTTCCCCCGCGGGGACGCAGGGCTACACCTTC,CASSSPAGTQGYTF
TRBJ1-5,TRBV6-1,.,.,TGTGCCAGCAGTCCAGGGATGAATCAGCCCCAGCATTTT,CASSPGMNQPQHF
TRBJ2-1,TRBV12-3/TRBV12-4,few,TRBD2,TGTGCCAGCAGTTTTAGGCTAGCGGGTAGTCTCTTCTACAATGAGCAGTTCTTC,CASSFRLAGSLFYNEQFF
TRBJ2-5,TRBV5-1,.,TRBD2,TGCGCCAGCAGCTCCGGGACTAGCTTTGAGACCCAGTACTTC,CASSSGTSFETQYF